Described below is a single T cell receptor beta chain sequence and its context. The sample belongs to a study of control samples from healthy donors and cancer patients. The CDR3 has 16 residues. With 4 bases removed from V and 5 bases from J, the gap between germline ends came to 15 bases. Looked up from germline, CDR1 is LGHNA and CDR2 is YNFKEQ. Measured with immunoSEQ multiplex PCR; TCRdb has only the in-frame clones, and not every one. The top ten clones hold approximately 1% of a sample with roughly 120,000 clones, 80% to 90% of them seen once. The chain combines TRBV4-2 with TRBJ1-6; D gene unclear. This sequence was found in a woman aged 45-65 years with colorectal cancer. The sequenced material came from PBMCs. The DNA for the CDR3 is TGTGCCAGCAGCCCGGATCGGGGTCTCGATAATTCACCCCTCCACTTT. Residues: CASSPDRGLDNSPLHF.